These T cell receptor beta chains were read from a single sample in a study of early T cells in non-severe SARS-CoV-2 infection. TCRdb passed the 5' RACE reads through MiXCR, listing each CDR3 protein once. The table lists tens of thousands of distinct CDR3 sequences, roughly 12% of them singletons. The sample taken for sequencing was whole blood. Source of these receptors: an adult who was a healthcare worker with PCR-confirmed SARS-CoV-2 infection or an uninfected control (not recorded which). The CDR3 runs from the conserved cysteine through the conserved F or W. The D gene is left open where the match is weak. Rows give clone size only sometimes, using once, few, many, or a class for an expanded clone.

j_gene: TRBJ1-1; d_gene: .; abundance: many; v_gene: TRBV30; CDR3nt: TGTGCCTGGAGTCTCAGGGGACCCACTGAAGCTTTCTTT; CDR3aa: CAWSLRGPTEAFF
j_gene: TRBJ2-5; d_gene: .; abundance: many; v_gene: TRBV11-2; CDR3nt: TGTGCCAGCAGCCCCCGGGGGAGTGTCCAAGAGACCCAGTACTTC; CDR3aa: CASSPRGSVQETQYF
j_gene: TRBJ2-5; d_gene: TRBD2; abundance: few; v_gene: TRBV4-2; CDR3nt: TGTGCCAGCAGCCAAGCACCGGGACTAGCTGGAGAGACCCAGTACTTC; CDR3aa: CASSQAPGLAGETQYF
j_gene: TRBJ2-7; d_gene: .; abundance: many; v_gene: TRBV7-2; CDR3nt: TGTGCCAGCAGCACCCGCTTCTCCTACGAGCAGTACTTC; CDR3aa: CASSTRFSYEQYF
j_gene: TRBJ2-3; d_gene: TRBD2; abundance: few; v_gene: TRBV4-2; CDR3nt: TGTGCCAGCAGCCAACTAGCGGGATTAACAGATACGCAGTATTTT; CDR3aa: CASSQLAGLTDTQYF
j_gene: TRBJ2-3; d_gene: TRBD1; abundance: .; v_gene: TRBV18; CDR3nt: TGTGCCAGCTCACCCAAAGGACAGGGTAGCACAGATACGCAGTATTTT; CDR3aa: CASSPKGQGSTDTQYF
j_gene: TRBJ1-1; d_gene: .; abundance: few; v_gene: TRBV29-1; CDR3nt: TGCAGCGTTGAAACGCCGCGGGTTTGGGACACTGAAGCTTTCTTT; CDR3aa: CSVETPRVWDTEAFF
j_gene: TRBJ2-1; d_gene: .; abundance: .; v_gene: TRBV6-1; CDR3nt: TGTGCCAGCAGTGAAGCTTCGGGAGGAGGGGGAAATGAGCAGTTCTTC; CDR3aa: CASSEASGGGGNEQFF
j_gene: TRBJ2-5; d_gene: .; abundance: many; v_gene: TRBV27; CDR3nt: TGTGCCAGCAGTTTGGCAGGGCGGGGGACCCAGTACTTC; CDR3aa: CASSLAGRGTQYF
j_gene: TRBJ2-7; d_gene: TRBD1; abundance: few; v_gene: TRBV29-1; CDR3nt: TGCAGCGTTGGAGGACAGGATATGAGCGAGCAGTACTTC; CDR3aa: CSVGGQDMSEQYF
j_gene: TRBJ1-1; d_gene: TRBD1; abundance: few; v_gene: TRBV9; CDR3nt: TGTGCCAGCAGCGAAACAGGGGCGTACACTGAAGCTTTCTTT; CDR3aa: CASSETGAYTEAFF
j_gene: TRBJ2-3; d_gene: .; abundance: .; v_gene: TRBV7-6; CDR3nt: TGTGCCAGCAGCTTAGCGTTGACAGATACGCAGTATTTT; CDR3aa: CASSLALTDTQYF
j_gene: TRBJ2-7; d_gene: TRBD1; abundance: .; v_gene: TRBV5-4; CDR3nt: TGTGCCAGCAGCTGGGACAGGCAGTACGAGCAGTACTTC; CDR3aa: CASSWDRQYEQYF
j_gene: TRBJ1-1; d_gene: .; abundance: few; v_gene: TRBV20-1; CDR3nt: TGCAGTGCTAGAGATCAACAGGCCACTGAAGCTTTCTTT; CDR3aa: CSARDQQATEAFF
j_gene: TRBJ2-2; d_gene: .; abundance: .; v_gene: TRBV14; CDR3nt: TGTGCCAGCAGCCAAGATCGTGGGAGTCTGAACACCGGGGAGCTGTTTTTT; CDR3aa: CASSQDRGSLNTGELFF
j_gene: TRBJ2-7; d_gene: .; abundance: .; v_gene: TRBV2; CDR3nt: TGTGCCAGCATGGCCCTCGGGGGCAACTACGAGCAGTACTTC; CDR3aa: CASMALGGNYEQYF
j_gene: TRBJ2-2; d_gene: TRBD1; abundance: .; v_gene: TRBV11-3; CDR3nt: TGTGCCAGCAGCTTAGGACAGGGAAACACCGGGGAGCTGTTTTTT; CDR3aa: CASSLGQGNTGELFF
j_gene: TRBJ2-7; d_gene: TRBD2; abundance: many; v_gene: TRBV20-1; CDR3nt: TGCAGTGCTCACGGGACTAGCGGGAACCACGAGCAGTACTTC; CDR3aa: CSAHGTSGNHEQYF
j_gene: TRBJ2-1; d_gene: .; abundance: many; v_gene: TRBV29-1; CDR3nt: TGCAGCGCTCTCCGGGGAATCAATGAGCAGTTCTTC; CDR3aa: CSALRGINEQFF
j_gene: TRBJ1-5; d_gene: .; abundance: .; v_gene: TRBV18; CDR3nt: TGTGCCAGCTCACCTCTGAATCAGCCCCAGCATTTT; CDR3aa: CASSPLNQPQHF
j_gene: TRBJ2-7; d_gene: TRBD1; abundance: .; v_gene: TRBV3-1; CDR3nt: TGTGCCAGCAGCCCCCCTAGACAGGGGGTCGTCCTCCACGAGCAGTACTTC; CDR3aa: CASSPPRQGVVLHEQYF
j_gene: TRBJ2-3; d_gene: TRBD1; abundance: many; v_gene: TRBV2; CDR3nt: TGTGCCAGCAGTGAAGTCCAGGGGGCGTCAGGAACGCAGTATTTT; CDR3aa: CASSEVQGASGTQYF
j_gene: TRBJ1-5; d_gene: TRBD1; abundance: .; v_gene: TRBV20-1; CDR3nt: TGCAGTGCTTCAGGGGGGTTAAGTCAGCCCCAGCATTTT; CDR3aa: CSASGGLSQPQHF
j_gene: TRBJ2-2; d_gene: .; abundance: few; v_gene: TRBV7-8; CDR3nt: TGTGCCAGCAGCGACCTCCGGGCAGGCGACACCGGGGAGCTGTTTTTT; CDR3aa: CASSDLRAGDTGELFF
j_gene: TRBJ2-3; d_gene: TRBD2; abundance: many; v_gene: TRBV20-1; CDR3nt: TGCAGCCCCAGGGGACTAGCCGCCCCAGATACGCAGTATTTT; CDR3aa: CSPRGLAAPDTQYF
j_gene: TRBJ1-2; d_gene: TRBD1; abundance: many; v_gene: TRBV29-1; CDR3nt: TGCAGCGTAGGGACAGGGGGCGTCATTCAGTTC; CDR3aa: CSVGTGGVIQF
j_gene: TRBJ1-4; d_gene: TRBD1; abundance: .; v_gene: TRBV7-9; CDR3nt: TGTGCCAGCAGCGTTACAGGGGGTGGGGAAAAACTGTTTTTT; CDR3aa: CASSVTGGGEKLFF
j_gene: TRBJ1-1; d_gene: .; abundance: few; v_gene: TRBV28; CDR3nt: TGTGCCAGCAGTTTTCCAGGAGCGACTGAAGCTTTCTTT; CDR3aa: CASSFPGATEAFF
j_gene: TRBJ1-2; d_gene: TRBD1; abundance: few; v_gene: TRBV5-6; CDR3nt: TGTGCCAGCAGCTTGGTGGGACAGGGTTCGGACGGCTACACCTTC; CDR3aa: CASSLVGQGSDGYTF
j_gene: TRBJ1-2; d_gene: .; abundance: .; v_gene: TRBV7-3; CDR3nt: TGTGCCAGCAGCTTAGGGGCAGGGACTGGCTACACCTTC; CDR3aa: CASSLGAGTGYTF
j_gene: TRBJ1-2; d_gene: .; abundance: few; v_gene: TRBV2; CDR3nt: TGTGCCAGCCGCCCAGGGAACTATGGCTACACCTTC; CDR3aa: CASRPGNYGYTF
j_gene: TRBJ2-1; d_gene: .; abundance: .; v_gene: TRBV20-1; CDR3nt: TGCAGTGCTAAGCAGGGCAATGAGCAGTTCTTC; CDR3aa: CSAKQGNEQFF
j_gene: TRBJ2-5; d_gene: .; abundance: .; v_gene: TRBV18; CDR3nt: TGTGCCAGCTCACCATCTGCGGCGGAGACCCAGTACTTC; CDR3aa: CASSPSAAETQYF
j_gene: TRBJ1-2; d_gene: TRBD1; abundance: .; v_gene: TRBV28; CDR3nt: TGTGCCAGCAGTTTATGGGACAGGGTAAATGGCTACACCTTC; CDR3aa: CASSLWDRVNGYTF
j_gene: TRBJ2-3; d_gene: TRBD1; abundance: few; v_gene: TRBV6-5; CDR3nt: TGTGCCAGCAGTTACTCGCCATCCGGCAGGGGGTTGAGTACAGATACGCAGTATTTT; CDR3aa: CASSYSPSGRGLSTDTQYF
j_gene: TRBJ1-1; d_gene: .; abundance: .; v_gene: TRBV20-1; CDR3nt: TGCAGTGCCATCAAGGTTGGAAGGTTGAACACTGAAGCTTTCTTT; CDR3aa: CSAIKVGRLNTEAFF
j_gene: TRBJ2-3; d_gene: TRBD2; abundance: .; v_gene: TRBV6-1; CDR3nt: TGTGCCAGCAAACTAGCGGCTCACACAGATACGCAGTATTTT; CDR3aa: CASKLAAHTDTQYF
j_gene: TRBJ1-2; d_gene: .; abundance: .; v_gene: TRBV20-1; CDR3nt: TGCAGTGCTAGAGATTGGGAGGGGAACTATGGCTACACCTTC; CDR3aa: CSARDWEGNYGYTF
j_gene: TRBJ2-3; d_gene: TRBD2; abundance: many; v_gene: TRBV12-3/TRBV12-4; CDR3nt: TGTGCCAGCGGATTCAGCGGGGTTGTCACAGATACGCAGTATTTT; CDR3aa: CASGFSGVVTDTQYF
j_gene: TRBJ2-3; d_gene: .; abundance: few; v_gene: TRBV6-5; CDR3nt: TGTGCCAGCAGTTACGGGGGCGGGAGAACAGATACGCAGTATTTT; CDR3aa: CASSYGGGRTDTQYF
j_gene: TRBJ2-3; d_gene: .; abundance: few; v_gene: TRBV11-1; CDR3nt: TGTGCCAGCAGCCGCGACTTCGCTAGCACAGATACGCAGTATTTT; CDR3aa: CASSRDFASTDTQYF